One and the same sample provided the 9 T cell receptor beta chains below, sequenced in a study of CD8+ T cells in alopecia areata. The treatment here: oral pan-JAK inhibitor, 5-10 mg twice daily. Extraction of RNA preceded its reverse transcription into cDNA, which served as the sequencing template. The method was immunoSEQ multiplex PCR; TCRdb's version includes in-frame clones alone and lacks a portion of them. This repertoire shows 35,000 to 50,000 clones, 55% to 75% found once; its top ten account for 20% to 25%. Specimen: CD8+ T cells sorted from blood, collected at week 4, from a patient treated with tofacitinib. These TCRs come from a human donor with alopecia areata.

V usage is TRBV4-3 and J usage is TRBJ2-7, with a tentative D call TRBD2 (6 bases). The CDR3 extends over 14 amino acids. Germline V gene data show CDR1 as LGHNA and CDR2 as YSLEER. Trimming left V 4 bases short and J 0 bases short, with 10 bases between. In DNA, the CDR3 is TGCGCCAGCAGCCCCGCGGGGAGCTCCTACGAGCAGTACTTC. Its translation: CASSPAGSSYEQYF.

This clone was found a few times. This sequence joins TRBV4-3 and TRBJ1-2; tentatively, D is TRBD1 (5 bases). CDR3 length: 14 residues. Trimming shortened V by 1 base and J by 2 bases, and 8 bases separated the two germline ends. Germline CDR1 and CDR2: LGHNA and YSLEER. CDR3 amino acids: CASSQGGGNYGYTF. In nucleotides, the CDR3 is TGCGCCAGCAGCCAAGGGGGGGGGAACTATGGCTACACCTTC.

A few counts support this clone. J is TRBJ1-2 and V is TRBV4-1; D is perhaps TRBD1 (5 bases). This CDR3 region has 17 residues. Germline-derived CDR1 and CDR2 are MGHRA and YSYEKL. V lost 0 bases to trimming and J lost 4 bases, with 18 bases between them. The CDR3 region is CASSQDGGGRVTYGYTF. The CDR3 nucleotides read TGCGCCAGCAGCCAAGATGGTGGGGGTCGGGTAACCTATGGCTACACCTTC.

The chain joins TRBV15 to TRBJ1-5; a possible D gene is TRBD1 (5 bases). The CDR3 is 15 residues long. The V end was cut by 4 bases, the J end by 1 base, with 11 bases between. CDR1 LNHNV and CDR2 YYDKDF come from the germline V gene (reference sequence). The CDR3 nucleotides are TGTGCCACCAGCATCGACAGAGGGAGCAATCAGCCCCAGCATTTT. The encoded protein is CATSIDRGSNQPQHF.

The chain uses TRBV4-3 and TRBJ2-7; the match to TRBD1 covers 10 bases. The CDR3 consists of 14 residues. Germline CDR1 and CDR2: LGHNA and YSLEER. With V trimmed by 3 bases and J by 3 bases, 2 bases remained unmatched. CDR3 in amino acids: CASSHGTGVYEQYF. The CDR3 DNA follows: TGCGCCAGCAGCCATGGGACAGGGGTCTACGAGCAGTACTTC.

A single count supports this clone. CDR3 nucleotide sequence: TGCGCCAGCAGCTTGGAATGGACAGGGGCGACCTACGAGCAGTACTTC. Residues: CASSLEWTGATYEQYF. This chain connects TRBV5-1 to TRBJ2-7; 9 bases are a match to TRBD1. This CDR3 comprises 16 residues. Germline V CDR1 and CDR2: SGHRS, YFSETQ. Losses at the gene ends were 0 bases for V and 2 bases for J; bases not matched to a gene: 6. The full variable domain, its missing parts supplied by reference TRBV5-1 and TRBJ2-7, is KAGVTQTPRYLIKTRGQQVTLSCSPISGHRSVSWYQQTPGQGLQFLFEYFSETQRNKGNFPGRFSGRQFSNSRSEMNVSTLELGDSALYLCASSLEWTGATYEQYFGPGTRLTVT.

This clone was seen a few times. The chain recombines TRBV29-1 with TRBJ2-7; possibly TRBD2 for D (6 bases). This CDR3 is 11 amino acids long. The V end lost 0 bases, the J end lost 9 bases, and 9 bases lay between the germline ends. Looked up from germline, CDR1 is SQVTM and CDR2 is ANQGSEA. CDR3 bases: TGCAGCGTTGAAGAGGAGGGAGTGCAGTACTTC. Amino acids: CSVEEEGVQYF.

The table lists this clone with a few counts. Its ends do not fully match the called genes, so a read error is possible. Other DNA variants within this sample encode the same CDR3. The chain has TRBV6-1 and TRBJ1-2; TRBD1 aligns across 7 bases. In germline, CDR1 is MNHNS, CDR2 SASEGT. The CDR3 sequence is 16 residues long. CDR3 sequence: CASSESADRFGGGYTF. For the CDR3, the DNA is TGCGCCAGCAGTGAGTCTGCGGACAGGTTCGGAGGTGGCTACACCTTC.

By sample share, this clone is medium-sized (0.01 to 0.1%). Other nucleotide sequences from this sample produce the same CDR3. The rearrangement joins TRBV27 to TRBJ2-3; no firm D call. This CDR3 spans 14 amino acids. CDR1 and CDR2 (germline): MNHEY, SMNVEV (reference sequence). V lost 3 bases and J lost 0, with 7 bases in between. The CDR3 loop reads CASSFGGSTDTQYF. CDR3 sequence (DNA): TGTGCCAGCAGTTTTGGTGGCAGCACAGATACGCAGTATTTT.